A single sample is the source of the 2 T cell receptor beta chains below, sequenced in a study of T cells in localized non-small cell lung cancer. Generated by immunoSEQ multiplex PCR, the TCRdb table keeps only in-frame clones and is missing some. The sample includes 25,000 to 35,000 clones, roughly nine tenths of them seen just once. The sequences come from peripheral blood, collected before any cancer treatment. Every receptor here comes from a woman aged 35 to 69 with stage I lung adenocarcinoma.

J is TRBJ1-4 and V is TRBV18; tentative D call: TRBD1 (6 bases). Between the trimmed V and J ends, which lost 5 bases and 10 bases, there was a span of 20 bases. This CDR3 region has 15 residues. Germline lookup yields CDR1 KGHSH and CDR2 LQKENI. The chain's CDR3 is CASSSGQNRDGKLFF. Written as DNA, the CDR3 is TGTGCCAGCTCATCCGGGCAGAACAGGGATGGAAAACTGTTTTTT.

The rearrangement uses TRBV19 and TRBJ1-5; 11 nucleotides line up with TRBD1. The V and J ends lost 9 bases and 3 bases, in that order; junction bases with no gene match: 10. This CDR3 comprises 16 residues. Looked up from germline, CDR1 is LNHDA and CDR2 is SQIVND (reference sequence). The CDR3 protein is CASLGLGQGANQPQHF. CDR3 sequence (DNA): TGTGCCAGCCTAGGACTAGGACAGGGGGCCAATCAGCCCCAGCATTTT.